The present T cell receptor beta chain was sequenced within a study of T cells in Graves' hyperthyroidism and ophthalmopathy. The study, taken as a whole, reports: From stable hyperthyroidism, ophthalmopathy was set apart by a 13 V-J model.

This clonotype was counted many times. Its target is unknown. The source material, RNA transcripts, was used to amplify TCR beta CDR3 regions. The HTBI primer set was used in a first-round RT-PCR of the TCR CDR3. TCRdb re-called the multiplex PCR reads through MiXCR, storing one row per CDR3 protein. The sample consists of 600,000 to 700,000 distinct CDR3 sequences, around 15% of them appearing once. With 2 bases removed from V and 6 bases from J, the gap between germline ends came to 17 bases. Per germline, CDR1 MDHEN and CDR2 SYDVKM. CDR3 length: 15 amino acids. Ophthalmopathy cases scored 3 or more on the Clinical Activity Score and 4 or more on NOSPECS grade, with duration below 3 months. Extraction of PBMCs used roughly 9.6 ml of fresh peripheral blood.

The TCR was taken from a woman between 40 and 50 years old with Graves' ophthalmopathy. The chain couples TRBV28 to TRBJ2-7; a weak D match, TRBD1 (6 bases). Sequenced material: blood. The DNA of the CDR3 is TGTGCCAGCAGTTTAATCGATTTGGGGGCTCGCGAGCAGTACTTC. It yields the protein CASSLIDLGAREQYF.